This TCR beta chain was sequenced for a study of blood T cell repertoires in COVID-19. Study-level background: Samples of COVID-19 (acute and convalescent) were obtained from the United States, Italy and Spain.

This clone was picked up a small number of times. Some clones are missing from TCRdb's copy, which holds only in-frame ones; the method was immunoSEQ multiplex PCR. This table has 160,000 or so clones, approximately 80% appearing once. CDR3 size: 15 residues. V shed 0 bases and J shed 2 bases, with 11 bases lying between them. The germline CDR1 and CDR2 sequences are SGHVS and FQNEAQ. This receptor was obtained from a woman aged 45-60 years with acute or convalescent COVID-19. The chain combines TRBV7-8 with TRBJ2-7; the D gene is possibly TRBD1 (5 bases). Material: peripheral blood. The CDR3 reads CASSLARGIAYEQYF. The CDR3 coding sequence is TGTGCCAGCAGCTTAGCAAGGGGTATTGCCTACGAGCAGTACTTC.